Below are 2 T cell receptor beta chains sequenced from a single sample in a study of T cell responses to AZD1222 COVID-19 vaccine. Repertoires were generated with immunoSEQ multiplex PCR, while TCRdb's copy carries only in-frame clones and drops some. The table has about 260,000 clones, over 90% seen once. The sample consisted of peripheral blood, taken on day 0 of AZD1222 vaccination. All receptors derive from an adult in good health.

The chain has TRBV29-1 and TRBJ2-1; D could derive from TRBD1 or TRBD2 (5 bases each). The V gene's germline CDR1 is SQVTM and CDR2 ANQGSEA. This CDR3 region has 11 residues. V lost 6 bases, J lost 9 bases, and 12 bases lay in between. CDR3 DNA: TGCAGCGTCGATAATGGGGGTGAGCAGTTCTTC. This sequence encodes CSVDNGGEQFF.

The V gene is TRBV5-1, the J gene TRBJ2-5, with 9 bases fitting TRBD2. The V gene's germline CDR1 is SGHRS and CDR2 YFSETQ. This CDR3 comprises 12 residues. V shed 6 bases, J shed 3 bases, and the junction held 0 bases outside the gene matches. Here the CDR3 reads CASTSGEETQYF. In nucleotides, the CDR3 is TGCGCCAGCACTAGCGGGGAAGAGACCCAGTACTTC.